This is a list of T cell receptor beta chains from one sample in a study of molecular identifiers for immune sequencing clone quantification. One entry per CDR3 protein, called by TCRdb with MiXCR from the PCR reads. The sample includes 97,000 or so distinct CDR3 sequences, under 40% seen only once; the top ten take 9% to 10%. Source material: naive CD8+ T cells from blood, with Jurkat cell RNA spiked in. Receptors were obtained from a human donor in good health. Some libraries in this study had Jurkat cell RNA spiked in. The CDR3 runs from the conserved cysteine through the conserved F or W. D genes are given only for firm matches. The listing skips clone size in some rows; elsewhere it reads once, few, many or a size class.

v_gene,j_gene,abundance,d_gene,CDR3aa,CDR3nt
TRBV5-6,TRBJ2-7,-,-,CASSLLQDPYEQCF,TGTGCCAGCAGCCTCCTACAGGACCCCTACGAGCAGTGCTTC
TRBV6-2/TRBV6-3,TRBJ2-7,-,TRBD2,CASSYEPSGSYEQYF,TGTGCCAGCAGTTACGAGCCTAGCGGATCCTACGAGCAGTACTTC
TRBV20-1,TRBJ1-5,many,-,CSARDQYREGNQPQHF,TGCAGTGCTAGAGATCAATACAGGGAGGGCAATCAGCCCCAGCATTTT
TRBV7-9,TRBJ1-1,few,-,CASSPTGGGKKTEAFF,TGTGCCAGCAGCCCCACGGGTGGGGGGAAGAAGACTGAAGCTTTCTTT
TRBV7-6,TRBJ2-3,few,-,CASSVTPVGTDTQYF,TGTGCCAGCAGCGTTACCCCGGTTGGCACAGATACGCAGTATTTT
TRBV20-1,TRBJ1-5,few,-,CSAREGHVGFQPQHF,TGCAGTGCTAGAGAGGGCCACGTGGGTTTCCAGCCCCAGCATTTT
TRBV5-8,TRBJ2-7,few,-,CASSRRDSSYEQYF,TGTGCCAGCAGCCGGAGGGACAGCTCCTACGAGCAGTACTTC
TRBV27,TRBJ2-7,-,TRBD2,CASRSALAGPYELYF,TGTGCCAGCAGATCGGCGCTAGCGGGCCCCTACGAGCTGTACTTC
TRBV12-3/TRBV12-4,TRBJ2-1,-,-,CASSLGSAEQFF,TGTGCCAGCAGTTTAGGGTCAGCTGAGCAGTTCTTC
TRBV27,TRBJ1-6,-,-,CASSSRQSSYNSPLHF,TGTGCCAGCAGTTCACGACAGAGTTCCTATAATTCACCCCTCCACTTT
TRBV4-2,TRBJ1-5,-,-,CASSPIVTGSNQPQHF,TGTGCCAGCAGCCCGATTGTCACAGGGAGCAATCAGCCCCAGCATTTT
TRBV27,TRBJ1-5,many,-,CASSLYLSNQPQHF,TGTGCCAGCAGTTTATACCTTAGCAATCAGCCCCAGCATTTT
TRBV11-2,TRBJ2-1,-,TRBD1,CASTGTALYNEQFF,TGTGCCAGCACCGGGACAGCCCTTTACAATGAGCAGTTCTTC
TRBV28,TRBJ2-2,-,-,CASRTGNTGELFF,TGTGCCAGCCGTACAGGGAACACCGGGGAGCTGTTTTTT
TRBV5-1,TRBJ2-7,-,TRBD2,CASSFSGTSGLGSYEQYF,TGCGCCAGCAGCTTCTCCGGGACTAGCGGCCTTGGCTCCTACGAGCAGTACTTC
TRBV7-2,TRBJ2-1,many,-,CASSLGITTYNEQFF,TGTGCCAGCAGCTTAGGCATCACGACCTACAATGAGCAGTTCTTC
TRBV7-6,TRBJ2-7,-,TRBD1,CASSLDSQGAREQYF,TGTGCCAGCAGCTTAGACTCACAGGGGGCGAGGGAGCAGTACTTC
TRBV20-1,TRBJ2-3,-,TRBD2,CSAITEREGRADTQYF,TGCAGTGCTATTACCGAGCGGGAGGGCCGTGCAGATACGCAGTATTTT
TRBV4-3,TRBJ2-7,-,-,CASSLGRGNPGAEQYF,TGCGCCAGCAGCCTAGGGAGGGGCAACCCGGGGGCCGAGCAGTACTTC
TRBV5-1,TRBJ1-2,few,-,CASSSEAQTLYGYTF,TGCGCCAGCAGTTCTGAGGCCCAGACCCTCTATGGCTACACCTTC
TRBV5-3,TRBJ1-4,-,-,CASSLRGSDLLFF,TGTGCCAGCAGCCTGCGAGGTTCGGATCTACTGTTCTTT
TRBV9,TRBJ2-3,few,-,CASSVVPGNADTQYF,TGTGCCAGCAGCGTAGTACCGGGAAACGCAGATACGCAGTATTTT
TRBV29-1,TRBJ2-2,-,TRBD2,CSAKRAGGAGELFF,TGCAGCGCCAAAAGGGCGGGGGGCGCCGGGGAGCTGTTTTTT
TRBV6-1,TRBJ1-3,-,-,CATRGTGNTIYF,TGTGCCACCCGGGGGACGGGAAACACCATATATTTT
TRBV9,TRBJ1-5,-,-,CASSVGDIYQPLHF,TGTGCCAGCAGCGTAGGGGACATTTATCAGCCCCTGCATTTT
TRBV20-1,TRBJ2-7,-,TRBD2,CSVPAGGPWEQYF,TGCAGTGTTCCAGCGGGAGGGCCTTGGGAGCAGTACTTC
TRBV29-1,TRBJ2-2,-,TRBD2,CSVEDSVSSGLAGGVGGELFF,TGCAGCGTTGAAGATTCCGTCAGTTCGGGGCTAGCGGGAGGCGTGGGCGGGGAGCTGTTTTTT
TRBV11-2,TRBJ1-1,-,-,CASSLWLNTKAFF,TGTGCCAGCAGCTTGTGGTTGAACACTAAAGCTTTCTTT
TRBV10-2,TRBJ1-1,-,-,CASRDDILSTEAFF,TGCGCCAGCAGGGATGACATATTATCCACTGAAGCTTTCTTT
TRBV4-3,TRBJ2-3,-,TRBD2,CASSQEPGTSYSDTQYF,TGCGCCAGCAGCCAAGAGCCCGGGACTAGCTATTCAGATACGCAGTATTTT
TRBV29-1,TRBJ2-7,few,TRBD1,CSADTGADSYEQYF,TGCAGCGCAGACACAGGGGCCGACTCCTACGAGCAGTACTTC
TRBV24-1,TRBJ2-2,few,-,CATSESYTGELFF,TGTGCCACCAGTGAGTCCTACACCGGGGAGCTGTTTTTT
TRBV6-5,TRBJ2-5,-,TRBD2,CASSRPGLEETQYF,TGTGCCAGCAGCAGGCCGGGACTAGAAGAGACCCAGTACTTC
TRBV7-8,TRBJ2-7,few,TRBD2,CASSQLAGGDYEQYF,TGTGCCAGCAGCCAACTAGCGGGAGGGGATTACGAGCAGTACTTC
TRBV5-4,TRBJ2-5,many,-,CASSLGVRQETQYF,TGTGCCAGCAGCTTGGGTGTTAGACAAGAGACCCAGTACTTC
TRBV20-1,TRBJ2-7,once,-,CSASEQLSISEQYF,TGCAGTGCTAGTGAGCAGCTCTCCATCTCCGAGCAGTACTTC
TRBV5-6,TRBJ2-5,-,-,CASSLTGALQETQYF,TGTGCCAGCAGCTTGACAGGAGCACTCCAAGAGACCCAGTACTTC
TRBV14,TRBJ2-7,-,TRBD2,CASSQPGTSGYEQYF,TGTGCCAGCAGCCAACCCGGGACTAGCGGCTACGAGCAGTACTTC
TRBV7-6,TRBJ2-7,many,-,CASSTVRGEQYF,TGTGCCAGCAGCACGGTCCGGGGGGAGCAGTACTTC
TRBV20-1,TRBJ2-7,many,-,CSARDRAYSSYEQYF,TGCAGTGCTAGAGATAGGGCCTACAGCTCCTACGAGCAGTACTTC
TRBV5-1,TRBJ2-5,-,-,CASSLARVDQLETQYF,TGCGCCAGCAGCTTGGCCAGAGTAGATCAGTTAGAGACCCAGTACTTC
TRBV20-1,TRBJ2-4,few,-,CSAREFPLQTENIQYF,TGCAGTGCTAGAGAATTCCCCCTCCAGACAGAAAACATTCAGTACTTC
TRBV7-8,TRBJ1-2,few,TRBD1,CASSADRVGYGYTF,TGTGCCAGCAGCGCGGACAGGGTTGGCTATGGCTACACCTTC
TRBV9,TRBJ2-3,few,-,CASSVALRGPRAPDTQYF,TGTGCCAGCAGCGTAGCTCTTCGAGGACCCAGGGCCCCGGATACGCAGTATTTT
TRBV24-1,TRBJ2-3,many,-,CATSDLVEGTDTQYF,TGTGCCACCAGTGATTTAGTAGAAGGCACAGATACGCAGTATTTT
TRBV28,TRBJ2-7,few,-,CASSLDEGPYEQYF,TGTGCCAGCAGTTTAGATGAGGGCCCATACGAGCAGTACTTC
TRBV11-2,TRBJ2-4,-,TRBD2,CASSGGSGGSPPTIQYF,TGTGCCAGCAGCGGGGGGTCTGGCGGGAGCCCCCCTACCATTCAGTACTTC
TRBV6-2/TRBV6-3,TRBJ1-2,many,-,CASSYSDAGYGYTF,TGTGCCAGCAGTTACTCGGACGCAGGATATGGCTACACCTTC